This TCR beta chain was profiled in a study of T cell repertoires in cytomegalovirus infection. As concerns this clonotype: The antigen remains unidentified.

TCRdb fed the reads into MiXCR, producing one record per CDR3 protein. Of approximately 500,000 distinct CDR3 sequences in the sample, around 35% were seen once. The CDR3 is made up of 14 amino acids. Germline V lookup: CDR1 SGHVT, CDR2 SQSDAQ. Germline trimming cut 4 bases from V and 5 bases from J; bases unmatched to any gene: 4. The sample here was cultured PBMCs, taken from culture after CMV antigen stimulation. This clonotype was sampled from a human donor in good health (CMV status not recorded). Some clones in this sample may be carry-over from other donors' samples. The rearrangement joins TRBV7-4 to TRBJ1-2; 10 nucleotides agree with TRBD1. In DNA, the CDR3 is TGTGCCAGCAGCTCTATGGACAGGGGGTATGGCTACACCTTC. This encodes CASSSMDRGYGYTF.